This T cell receptor (beta chain) was found in a study of blood T cell repertoires in COVID-19 (dated by TCRdb to the early 2020s). Some background on the complete study: Samples from collaborators originated in the United States, Italy and Spain and spanned both the acute and convalescent phases of COVID-19. The prospective study material was composed of cDNA or gDNA derived from T cells, B-cell-depleted T cells, or PBMCs. Deeply sampled blood TCRbeta repertoires from subjects exposed to, actively infected with, or recovered from COVID-19 were included in the dataset. The repertoires were made available in a free public database intended to serve as a resource for research on the immune response to SARS-CoV-2. The samples were drawn from the first 160 participants of the ongoing ImmuneRACE study and from 1,254 subjects provided by 6 global collaborators. The sample metadata nearly always contained a de-identified subject ID, COVID-19 status, age in years and sex. Where HLA class I and class II types were available, the types were taken from metadata supplied by the sample provider, not from assay-based typing. General study outcomes and caveats: The amount of clinical and demographic metadata varied by source and participant and was provided uncurated.

TCRbeta CDR3 regions were amplified from genomic DNA using the immunoSEQ Assay, a bias-controlled multiplex PCR. Per the source publication's procedure: The number of nucleated cells in each sample was estimated from the amplification of reference gene primers within the assay. To quantify the absolute abundance of each unique TCRbeta CDR3 rearrangement, sequence reads were collapsed and filtered. For each sample, productive Simpson clonality was calculated as the square root of Simpson's diversity index over productive rearrangements. TCRdb took this table from immuneACCESS and kept in-frame rearrangements with V and J called. Such tables lack part of the clones; where checked against another copy, unresolved V genes explain under half of the gap, and the rest is unexplained. V, J and clone size are those of that table, while D and trimming were read from the DNA. For this sample the table gives 400,000 or so clones, of which around 91% were detected only once. The ten largest clonotypes hold 0.6% of the sample.

In the prospective study, participants were 18 to 89 years old, resided in 24 geographic areas of the United States, and were enrolled through a virtual design. In the prospective study, participants were assigned to cohorts based on the clinical history participants reported in a screening survey and a study questionnaire. For ImmuneRACE Cohort 3, a participant was defined as recovered based on two consecutive negative NP/OP PCR tests, clearance by a healthcare professional, or resolution of symptoms. Each participant in the prospective study had whole blood, serum and a nasopharyngeal or oropharyngeal swab collected by mobile phlebotomists. Over an approximately 2-month period, participants in the prospective study had the option of providing additional blood draws and questionnaires. Before DNA extraction, blood samples from the prospective study were shipped at room temperature or frozen. The CDR3 runs 15 residues from the cysteine to the phenylalanine. Left in the record is the CDR3 DNA by itself, 45 bases read in frame from the first base. Between the V and J ends, shortened by 0 bases and 1 base respectively, the junction contains 9 bases. As encoded in the germline V gene, CDR1 is MRHNA while CDR2 is SNTAGT.

Points on this clone: The clone's antigen remains unknown. No base quality values were provided; no much bigger clone lies one nucleotide off.

This receptor was identified in a man aged 18 to 30 who had recovered from COVID-19. Sequencing was performed on PBMCs or T cells enriched from blood (not recorded which). Here the chain combines TRBV6-4 and TRBJ1-1; possibly the D gene is TRBD1, per 5 matching bases. The nucleotides are TGTGCCAGCAGTGACTCGGCAGGGCAGAACACTGAAGCTTTCTTT. It codes for CASSDSAGQNTEAFF.